The 27 T cell receptor beta chains in this list originate from one sample, sequenced in a study of T-cell reconstitution after alpha-beta-depleted transplantation in children. Unique molecular identifiers were used to barcode this TCRbeta library. TCRdb re-analysed the PCR reads in MiXCR, keeping a single row per CDR3 protein. Found here are more than 400,000 distinct CDR3 sequences, 43% of them singletons; the top ten hold 25% to 30%. This specimen was PBMCs, taken before TCRalphabeta/CD19-depleted stem cell transplant. All receptors come from a girl aged 2-9 years with aplastic anemia, due to receive a stem cell transplant.

This clonotype occurred a few times. CDR3 bases: TGTGCCAGTGCCGCAGGGTTAGGGTCACCCCTCCACTTT. This translates into CASAAGLGSPLHF. The V call is TRBV7-9, the J call TRBJ1-6; D possibly corresponds to TRBD1 (5 bases). V lost 9 bases to trimming and J lost 10 bases, with 16 bases between them. CDR3 length: 13 amino acids. Germline V gene lookup returns CDR1 SEHNR and CDR2 FQNEAQ (reference sequence).

V and J are TRBV18 and TRBJ2-7; TRBD2 might be the D (6 bases). This CDR3 is built from 14 residues. The ends were cut back, 6 bases at V and 2 bases at J, with 14 bases in the middle. CDR1 and CDR2 from the germline V gene are KGHSH and LQKENI. DNA for the CDR3: TGTGCCAGCTCTACGGGCGGGATACCCTACGAGCAGTACTTC. It yields the protein CASSTGGIPYEQYF.

This chain links TRBV15 with TRBJ2-2; no reliable D call. CDR3 length equals 14 residues. V was shortened by 3 bases and J by 8 bases, with 13 bases between the two germline ends. Germline CDR1 and CDR2: LNHNV and YYDKDF (reference sequence). The DNA for the CDR3 is TGTGCCACCAGCAGCCCCAATTGGTTTGGGGAGCTGTTTTTT. As protein: CATSSPNWFGELFF.

V and J are TRBV15 and TRBJ2-7, with D uncertain. Germline lookup yields CDR1 LNHNV and CDR2 YYDKDF (reference sequence). Trimming took off 2 bases at V and 6 bases at J, with 8 bases between the two ends. CDR3 size: 12 residues. The CDR3 nucleotides are TGTGCCACCAGCAGATCCGGTGCCGAGCAGTACTTC. It codes for CATSRSGAEQYF.

The chain couples TRBV29-1 to TRBJ2-3; D is possibly TRBD2 (6 bases). Between the trimmed V and J ends, which lost 2 bases and 1 base, there was a span of 13 bases. The CDR3 has 15 amino acids. CDR1 and CDR2 from the germline V gene are SQVTM and ANQGSEA. CDR3 protein: CSVELGLFRTDTQYF. CDR3 DNA sequence: TGCAGCGTTGAACTAGGACTATTCCGCACAGATACGCAGTATTTT.

In its sample, this clonotype was seen a few times. The rearrangement joins TRBV5-6 to TRBJ1-2, with D unresolved. The CDR3 contains 14 residues. The ends were cut back, 4 bases at V and 2 bases at J, with 12 bases in the middle. Germline values: CDR1 SGHDT, CDR2 YYEEEE. As DNA, the CDR3 is TGTGCCAGCAGCCCCTTACGCGGGAACTATGGCTACACCTTC. The encoded protein is CASSPLRGNYGYTF.

This clonotype was seen a single time. The gene calls are TRBV4-1 and TRBJ2-5, with 15 nucleotides matching TRBD2. CDR3 length: 16 amino acids. V shed 4 bases, J shed 1 base, and the junction held 1 base outside the gene matches. From germline, CDR1 is MGHRA and CDR2 YSYEKL. Written as DNA, the CDR3 is TGCGCCAGCAGCCGGGGACTAGCGGGAGGCCAAGAGACCCAGTACTTC. It yields the protein CASSRGLAGGQETQYF.

This clonotype showed up many times. The V gene is TRBV15, the J gene TRBJ1-4; possibly TRBD1 for D (6 bases). This CDR3 has 17 amino acids. Germline V CDR1 and CDR2: LNHNV, YYDKDF (reference sequence). Trimming removed 0 bases at V and 8 bases at J, with 19 bases between. CDR3 bases: TGTGCCACCAGCAGAGACGCGGAAGGGGGGCGTGGGGAAAAACTGTTTTTT. It translates to CATSRDAEGGRGEKLFF.

The gene calls are TRBV20-1 and TRBJ2-1; D call uncertain. Deletions cut 7 bases from V and 0 bases from J, with 10 bases between. The CDR3 has 13 residues. Germline V lookup: CDR1 DFQATT, CDR2 SNEGSKA (reference sequence). The CDR3 is CSGCGVSYNEQFF. In DNA form, the CDR3 reads TGCAGTGGGTGTGGGGTCTCCTACAATGAGCAGTTCTTC.

In this sample, this clonotype turned up once. J is TRBJ1-6 and V is TRBV28; weak D call: TRBD1 (5 bases). Germline assignment: CDR1 MDHEN and CDR2 SYDVKM. CDR3 length: 15 amino acids. Trimming shortened V by 4 bases and J by 7 bases, and 14 bases separated the two germline ends. CDR3 nucleotides: TGTGCCAGCAGTTCCCTGGGGCAGGTGAATTCACCCCTCCACTTT. Protein: CASSSLGQVNSPLHF.

This chain connects TRBV30 to TRBJ2-5; TRBD2 aligns across 7 bases. The V and J ends lost 1 base and 5 bases, in that order; junction bases with no gene match: 13. CDR1 is GTSNPN and CDR2 is SVGIG in the germline V gene (reference sequence). This CDR3 is 16 amino acids long. CDR3 bases: TGTGCCTGGAGTGGTCTTGAGGGCATCGGGAGGGAGACCCAGTACTTC. It codes for CAWSGLEGIGRETQYF.

V usage is TRBV4-1 and J usage is TRBJ2-5; D gene unclear. The ends were cut back, 5 bases at V and 3 bases at J, with 16 bases in the middle. This CDR3 contains 15 residues. In germline, CDR1 is MGHRA, CDR2 YSYEKL. CDR3 sequence: CASSGLENIEETQYF. The CDR3 DNA is TGCGCCAGCAGCGGGCTGGAGAACATAGAAGAGACCCAGTACTTC.

The chain has TRBV20-1 and TRBJ2-7; D not resolved. The CDR3 runs to 14 residues. Trimming shortened V by 0 bases and J by 1 base, and 10 bases separated the two germline ends. CDR1 DFQATT and CDR2 SNEGSKA come from the germline V gene (reference sequence). CDR3 in DNA: TGCAGTGCTAGAGAGGCAGGCCATTCCTACGAGCAGTACTTC. This encodes CSAREAGHSYEQYF.

This chain links TRBV20-1 with TRBJ2-1, with 11 bases lining up with TRBD2. J lost 9 bases, V lost 6 bases, and 13 bases had no gene match. The CDR3 loop spans 15 amino acids. Germline CDR1 and CDR2: DFQATT and SNEGSKA (reference sequence). CDR3 coding DNA: TGCAGTGCCCCAGCACTAGCGGGAGAATTGGGTGAGCAGTTCTTC. Protein: CSAPALAGELGEQFF.

The chain joins TRBV12-3 or TRBV12-4 to TRBJ2-7; D is unclear. V gave up 3 bases and J gave up 2 bases, with 8 bases separating them. The length of the CDR3 is 13 residues. The CDR3 region is CASSFGLPYEQYF. In DNA form, the CDR3 reads TGTGCCAGCAGTTTTGGCCTTCCCTACGAGCAGTACTTC.

This clonotype occurred many times. This chain joins TRBV7-9 and TRBJ1-2, with TRBD1 as a possible D gene (5 bases). V gave up 5 bases and J gave up 5 bases, with 12 bases separating them. CDR1 and CDR2 (germline): SEHNR, FQNEAQ (reference sequence). The CDR3 totals 13 residues. The CDR3 sequence: CASSQGSGYGYTF. In DNA form, the CDR3 reads TGTGCCAGCAGCCAGGGATCGGGGTATGGCTACACCTTC.

V and J are TRBV9 and TRBJ1-1; D not certain. Germline CDR1 and CDR2: SGDLS and YYNGEE. There are 13 residues in the CDR3. Trimming cost V 0 bases and J 1 base, with 4 bases left between them. Here the CDR3 reads CASSVAANTEAFF. The CDR3 DNA sequence: TGTGCCAGCAGCGTAGCAGCGAACACTGAAGCTTTCTTT.

This clonotype turned up a few times. The J gene is TRBJ1-2, the V gene TRBV12-3 or TRBV12-4; 9 bases are a match to TRBD1. The CDR3 length is 13 residues. The J segment lost 7 bases and the V segment lost 6 bases, leaving 6 bases of the junction unmatched. This chain's CDR3 is CASSPRQGVGYTF. In DNA, the CDR3 is TGTGCCAGCAGCCCCCGACAGGGGGTTGGCTACACCTTC.

The rearrangement uses TRBV7-9 and TRBJ2-3, with D perhaps matching TRBD2 (6 bases). CDR3 length: 12 residues. Germline lookup yields CDR1 SEHNR and CDR2 FQNEAQ (reference sequence). Trimming pared 2 bases from V and 11 bases from J, leaving 11 bases between. The CDR3, as DNA: TGTGCCAGCAGCTTACGCGGGGTTGGGCAGTATTTT. Protein sequence: CASSLRGVGQYF.

This clonotype was detected many times. The chain joins TRBV5-1 to TRBJ1-1, with TRBD1 as a possible D gene (5 bases). The V end lost 0 bases, the J end lost 1 base, and 10 bases lay between the germline ends. The CDR3 is made up of 15 amino acids. Germline CDR1 and CDR2: SGHRS and YFSETQ. In DNA, the CDR3 is TGCGCCAGCAGCTTGGCCAGGGCCACGAACACTGAAGCTTTCTTT. This translates into CASSLARATNTEAFF.

The genes are TRBV20-1 and TRBJ2-1; no firm D call. The V gene lost 0 bases and the J gene lost 3 bases, with 18 bases spanning the gap. CDR3 length equals 17 residues. Germline CDR1 DFQATT, CDR2 SNEGSKA (reference sequence). This CDR3 is CSARDRALLPFYNEQFF. The DNA of the CDR3 is TGCAGTGCTAGAGATAGGGCGCTGCTTCCCTTCTACAATGAGCAGTTCTTC.

This chain connects TRBV20-1 to TRBJ2-1; unclear D gene. Trimming pared 5 bases from V and 7 bases from J, leaving 21 bases between. This CDR3 has 15 amino acids. Per germline, CDR1 DFQATT and CDR2 SNEGSKA (reference sequence). DNA of the CDR3: TGCAGTGCTTATCCCCCCGGTCGGTTTCTAAATGAGCAGTTCTTC. Amino acid sequence: CSAYPPGRFLNEQFF.

J is TRBJ2-7 and V is TRBV7-2; maybe TRBD1 (6 bases). V shed 5 bases and J shed 3 bases, with 20 bases lying between them. Germline V gives CDR1 SGHTA, CDR2 FQGNSA. This CDR3 region has 16 residues. CDR3 DNA: TGTGCCAGCAGCCCTTTGTGGTCAGGGGTAAGCTACGAGCAGTACTTC. It specifies CASSPLWSGVSYEQYF. Complete variable domain (other parts from reference TRBV7-2 and TRBJ2-7): GAGVSQSPSNKVTEKGKDVELRCDPISGHTALYWYRQSLGQGLEFLIYFQGNSAPDKSGLPSDRFSAERTGGSVSTLTIQRTQQEDSAVYLCASSPLWSGVSYEQYFGPGTRLTVT.

In its sample, this clonotype was seen many times. This sequence joins TRBV28 and TRBJ1-2; D not resolved. Germline assignment: CDR1 MDHEN and CDR2 SYDVKM. The CDR3 is made up of 13 amino acids. V lost 5 bases and J lost 5, with 12 bases in between. CDR3 residues: CASSPEIFYGYTF. In DNA form, the CDR3 reads TGTGCCAGCAGTCCCGAGATATTTTATGGCTACACCTTC.

This clonotype was counted at least ten times. The CDR3 region is CASSSSSLHEQFF. The CDR3 DNA sequence: TGTGCCAGCAGCTCCTCTAGCCTCCATGAGCAGTTCTTC. This chain joins TRBV11-3 and TRBJ2-1; D may be TRBD2 (5 bases). Germline values: CDR1 SGHNT, CDR2 YENEEA. V was cut by 4 bases and J by 8 bases, with 12 bases left in between. The CDR3 is 13 amino acids. Combining the CDR3 with reference TRBV11-3 and TRBJ2-1 gives the whole variable domain EAGVVQSPRYKIIEKKQPVAFWCNPISGHNTLYWYLQNLGQGPELLIRYENEEAVDDSQLPKDRFSAERLKGVDSTLKIQPAELGDSAVYLCASSSSSLHEQFFGPGTRLTVL.

This clonotype was counted ten times or more. The V call is TRBV2, the J call TRBJ2-1, with D possibly being TRBD1 or TRBD2 (5 bases each). The germline CDR1 and CDR2 sequences are SNHLY and FYNNEI. This CDR3 has 14 amino acids. Trimming took 9 bases from V and 0 from J, leaving 12 bases between them. Here the CDR3 DNA reads TGTGCCAGTGGGACGCAGAGCTCCTACAATGAGCAGTTCTTC. Residues: CASGTQSSYNEQFF.

The chain links TRBV12-3 or TRBV12-4 to TRBJ2-7, with D perhaps matching TRBD1 or TRBD2 (6 bases each). Trimming left V 7 bases short and J 7 bases short, with 17 bases between. The CDR3 totals 13 residues. The chain's CDR3 is CASTLGGPGEQYF. CDR3 bases: TGTGCCAGCACCCTAGGGGGGCCAGGGGAGCAGTACTTC.